This TCR beta chain was profiled in a study of T cells in Graves' hyperthyroidism and ophthalmopathy. Study observations and caveats: A model of 13 V-J features distinguished ophthalmopathy from stable hyperthyroidism.

A NOSPECS grade of at least 4, a Clinical Activity Score of at least 3 and duration under 3 months were recorded in ophthalmopathy patients. V dropped 3 bases and J dropped 4; count of bases not matched to a gene: 9. CDR1 is MNHEY and CDR2 is SMNVEV in the germline V gene (reference sequence). The CDR3 length is 17 residues. RNA transcripts were the template for amplifying TCR beta CDR3 regions. Researchers ran a first-round RT-PCR on the TCR CDR3 using the HTBI primer set. TCRdb analysed the multiplex PCR reads with MiXCR anew, one entry per CDR3 protein. Here the sample spans about 460,000 distinct CDR3 sequences, about 22% being singletons. This clonotype appeared many times. The antigen is unknown.

This receptor was identified in a woman in her 70s with Graves' ophthalmopathy. The sample consisted of blood. V gene TRBV27 combines with J gene TRBJ2-2; TRBD1 matches 9 bases. The CDR3 sequence is CASSFPHRGRSTGELFF. In DNA form, the CDR3 reads TGTGCCAGCAGTTTCCCTCACAGGGGGCGCAGCACCGGGGAGCTGTTTTTT.